The source of this T cell receptor (beta chain) is a study of blood T cell repertoires in COVID-19. Study overall: PBMCs, B-cell-depleted T cells, or T cells were the source of the cDNA or gDNA that made up the material.

Repertoires were generated with immunoSEQ multiplex PCR, while TCRdb's copy carries only in-frame clones and drops some. The table has about 350,000 clones, more than 70% seen once. The CDR3 is 15 residues long. Germline CDR1 reads SEHNR; CDR2 reads FQNEAQ (reference sequence). The J segment lost 8 bases and the V segment lost 4 bases, leaving 8 bases of the junction unmatched. Sample: PBMCs or T cells enriched from blood (not recorded which). This TCR derives from a woman between 25 and 40 years old who had been exposed to COVID-19. The chain recombines TRBV7-9 with TRBJ1-2; 12 nucleotides line up with TRBD1. CDR3 DNA: TGTGCCAGCAGCTCGCCGGGACAGGGGGCGCTGGGCTACACCTTC. Its protein product is CASSSPGQGALGYTF.